This T cell receptor (beta chain) was captured in a study of cytomegalovirus exposure and HLA in healthy donors. Use of 60 Vbeta and 13 Jbeta primers characterized the PCR. This table comes from immunoSEQ multiplex PCR, and its TCRdb copy is limited to in-frame clones, with some not included. The repertoire holds 100,000 to 120,000 clones, 67% seen once, with almost 8.5% in the top ten. Material: PBMCs. The source of this sequence is a man younger than 35 in good health and CMV-seropositive.

Written as DNA, the CDR3 is TGTGCCAGCAGTTTATCGGCGGGGGGCAATAGCTACACCTTC. Its translation: CASSLSAGGNSYTF. The chain links TRBV27 to TRBJ1-2; D is possibly TRBD1 (6 bases). Trimming removed 0 bases from V and 9 bases from J, with 14 bases in between. The CDR3 length is 14 residues. The germline V gene has CDR1 MNHEY and CDR2 SMNVEV (reference sequence).